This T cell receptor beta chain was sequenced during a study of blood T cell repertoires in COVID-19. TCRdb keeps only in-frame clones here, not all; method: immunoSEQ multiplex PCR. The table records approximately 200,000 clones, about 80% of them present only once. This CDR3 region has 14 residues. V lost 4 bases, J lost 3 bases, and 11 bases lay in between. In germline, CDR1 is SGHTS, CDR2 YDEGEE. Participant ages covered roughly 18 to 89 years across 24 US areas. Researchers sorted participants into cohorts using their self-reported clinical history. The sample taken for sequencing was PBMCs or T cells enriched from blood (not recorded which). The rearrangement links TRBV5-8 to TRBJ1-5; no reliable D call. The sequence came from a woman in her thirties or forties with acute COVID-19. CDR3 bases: TGTGCCAGCAGCGGATGGGAGCCCAATCAGCCCCAGCATTTT. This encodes CASSGWEPNQPQHF.